Sequencing of this TCR beta chain was carried out in a study of beta chain features in type 1 diabetes. Points from the study as a whole: Shortening that was moderate but significant affected the TCRB CDR3s of Type 1 diabetes patients in all four CD4+ subsets. The VDJ junctions of type 1 diabetes patients carried fewer insertions and more deletions.

The investigators reverse transcribed all of the isolated RNA, so they sequenced expressed TCRB transcripts. Repertoires were generated with immunoSEQ multiplex PCR, while TCRdb's copy carries only in-frame clones and drops some. The sample contains 500,000 to 850,000 clones, about an eighth of which appear only once. This clone was observed a few times. The antigen remains undetermined. A CD45RO/CCR7/CD25/CD127/CD95/CD27 panel sorted naive, central memory, regulatory and stem cell-like memory CD4+ cells. The sequencing sample was made of naive CD4+ T cells from blood. The receptor comes from a man younger than 35 with type 1 diabetes.

CDR3 in DNA: TGTGCCTGCGGGGGAGTCGATGGCTACACCTTC. Residues: CACGGVDGYTF. The chain is built from TRBV30 and TRBJ1-2; D possibly corresponds to TRBD1 (5 bases). V was trimmed by 6 bases and J by 6 bases, leaving 11 bases between them. Germline V gives CDR1 GTSNPN, CDR2 SVGIG (reference sequence). The CDR3 consists of 11 residues.